Listed below are T cell receptor beta chains from one sample, sequenced in a study of CD8 T cells in Susac syndrome. TCRdb called the immunoSEQ multiplex PCR reads again in MiXCR, with one record for every CDR3 protein. The sample contains under 95,000 distinct CDR3 sequences, 85% to 95% of which appear only once. The sequencing sample was made of CD4+ T cells from PBMCs. The source of these receptors is a human donor with Susac syndrome. CDR3s include the opening cysteine and the closing phenylalanine or tryptophan. Each record gives: V gene, clone size, D gene, CDR3 protein. The D gene is left open where the match is weak. Only some rows state a clone size, as once, few, many or a class for expanded clones.

TRBV7-7 | - | - | CASSLGGANNEQFF
TRBV11-2 | - | - | CASSPPATLGETQYF
TRBV15 | - | - | CATSRTGVGREKLFF
TRBV29-1 | - | - | CSVWENYGYTF
TRBV29-1 | - | - | CSVEEGSEAFF
TRBV20-1 | - | TRBD1 | CSARDLQGVGYTF
TRBV20-1 | - | TRBD1 | CSAPTGDIYTF
TRBV20-1 | - | - | CSAGSVDQPQHF
TRBV7-8 | - | TRBD1 | CASITGGASDTQYF
TRBV6-5 | - | - | CASSYSPGRAPSTDTQYF
TRBV18 | - | - | CASSPMGAVSYNEQFF
TRBV20-1 | - | - | CSASGGRSYNEQFF
TRBV5-1 | - | - | CASSLGVAGNIQYF
TRBV9 | - | - | CASSSGEREQFF
TRBV2 | - | TRBD2 | CASSKLSGATKNIQYF
TRBV20-1 | - | - | CSARVGIDTQYF
TRBV29-1 | - | - | CSVLRELDYGYTF
TRBV28 | - | - | CASSLNGHYEQYF
TRBV28 | - | - | CASSSPNQPQHF
TRBV10-3 | - | TRBD1 | CAISESGGQGTKNIQYF
TRBV6-5 | - | - | CASRRTADTEAFF
TRBV7-9 | once | TRBD1 | CASSFRGPSTEAFF
TRBV4-1 | - | - | CASSQEGVSALHF
TRBV7-9 | - | - | CASSLANFQETQYF
TRBV5-1 | - | TRBD2 | CASSSGLAGGAGGETQYF
TRBV29-1 | - | - | CSAAWSTEAFF
TRBV25-1 | once | - | CASSALLGEQYF
TRBV5-1 | - | - | CASSAQLSQEEQFF
TRBV18 | once | - | CASSRGPGRTEQYF
TRBV15 | few | TRBD1 | CATSRRTGGTDTQYF
TRBV11-3 | - | - | CASSPDSQNTEAFF
TRBV6-5 | - | - | CASAIQGRADTQYF
TRBV5-1 | - | - | CASSLDRPTGELFF
TRBV20-1 | - | - | CSARSMDTQYF
TRBV9 | - | TRBD2 | CASSPGTSGNEQYF
TRBV6-5 | few | - | CASSYSGGNQPQHF
TRBV7-9 | - | TRBD1 | CASSALDREEAFF
TRBV5-1 | - | TRBD1 | CASSSLKQGSNNSPLHF
TRBV2 | - | - | CASSDNPVFNYGYTF
TRBV25-1 | - | - | CASAAMNTQYF
TRBV30 | - | - | CAWSVGAAAEAFF
TRBV6-5 | - | TRBD1 | CASSSQGTENSPLHF
TRBV6-2/TRBV6-3 | - | - | CASTEVQETQYF
TRBV19 | - | - | CATPTPSTGELFF
TRBV2 | - | TRBD1 | CAGRTGANTGELFF
TRBV7-2 | once | TRBD1 | CASSLAPGTGYEQYF